This paragraph reports one T cell receptor (beta chain). The sample is drawn from a study of cytomegalovirus exposure and HLA in healthy donors. This PCR relied on a set of 60 Vbeta primers and 13 Jbeta primers. TCRdb's copy holds only in-frame clones and misses some; the assay was immunoSEQ multiplex PCR. Here the sample spans 70,000 to 85,000 clones, approximately 60% being singletons. Sequencing was carried out using PBMCs. This clonotype was obtained from a male donor in good health and CMV-seropositive.

The CDR3 region has the DNA TGTGCCATTGAGGGAGGACCTAGCAATCAGCCCCAGCATTTT. Translation gives CAIEGGPSNQPQHF. The chain employs TRBV28 and TRBJ1-5; D call uncertain. V lost 10 bases to trimming and J lost 0 bases, with 13 bases between them. The CDR3 contains 14 residues. Germline V gene sequence: CDR1 MDHEN, CDR2 SYDVKM. Looking up the rest from reference TRBV28 and TRBJ1-5 gives the full variable domain: DVKVTQSSRYLVKRTGEKVFLECVQDMDHENMFWYRQDPGLGLRLIYFSYDVKMKEKGDIPEGYSVSREKKERFSLILESASTNQTSMYLCAIEGGPSNQPQHFGDGTRLSIL.